The 30 T cell receptor beta chains below were found in one sample sequenced in a study of control samples from healthy donors and cancer patients. Sequenced by immunoSEQ multiplex PCR; TCRdb stores in-frame clones only, minus some. The repertoire holds more than 150,000 clones, with just under 95% as singletons. The sequencing sample was made of blood. These receptors all stem from a man aged 18 to 30 in good health.

The chain employs TRBV21-1 and TRBJ1-1. TRBV21-1 is flagged as a pseudogene. The CDR3 has 15 residues. CDR3 coding DNA: TGTGCCAGCAGCAAAGCGGTGATGGGGGAAACTGAAGCTTTCTTT. This sequence encodes CASSKAVMGETEAFF.

J is TRBJ2-3 and V is TRBV3-1 (or the pseudogene TRBV3-2); D is possibly TRBD1 or TRBD2 (6 bases each). This CDR3 region has 15 residues. Germline CDR1 is LGHDT and CDR2 is YNNKEL (reference sequence). V was pared by 4 bases and J by 6 bases, with 17 bases between. The CDR3 region is CASSPPKGGVDTQYF. The CDR3 coding sequence is TGTGCCAGCAGCCCCCCCAAGGGGGGAGTGGATACGCAGTATTTT.

The rearrangement joins TRBV19 to TRBJ1-5; maybe TRBD1 (6 bases). The CDR3 extends over 14 amino acids. Germline loops: CDR1 LNHDA, CDR2 SQIVND (reference sequence). V lost 5 bases, J lost 2 bases, and 10 bases lay in between. The DNA for the CDR3 is TGTGCCAGTAGTCTAGGGGGGGGCAATCAGCCCCAGCATTTT. Translation gives CASSLGGGNQPQHF.

The chain links TRBV7-8 to TRBJ1-1, with D hard to call. The CDR3 contains 16 residues. Germline CDR1 is SGHVS and CDR2 is FQNEAQ. With 3 bases removed from V and 2 bases from J, the gap between germline ends came to 16 bases. The CDR3 nucleotides read TGTGCCAGCAGCTTCCAACCCTTCCCAGCAAACACTGAAGCTTTCTTT. As protein: CASSFQPFPANTEAFF.

DNA for the CDR3: TGTGCCAGCAGTTACTCTTCTAGCGGGGGGGCGAACACCGGGGAGCTGTTTTTT. This sequence encodes CASSYSSSGGANTGELFF. The J gene is TRBJ2-2, the V gene TRBV6-2 or TRBV6-3; 12 bases map to TRBD2. CDR3 size: 18 residues. The junction had 2 bases not matched to a gene; V was cut back by 0 bases and J by 0 bases. CDR1 and CDR2 from the germline V gene are MNHEY and SVGEGT.

The rearrangement links TRBV9 to TRBJ2-1, with a weak D call TRBD1 (6 bases). Trimming stripped 0 bases from V and 6 bases from J, with 16 bases between. This CDR3 has 16 residues. Germline-derived CDR1 and CDR2 are SGDLS and YYNGEE. The CDR3: CASSVVVGAKGNEQFF. CDR3 nucleotide sequence: TGTGCCAGCAGCGTAGTCGTGGGGGCCAAGGGCAATGAGCAGTTCTTC.

This clone was counted only a few times. This rearrangement joins TRBV4-2 to TRBJ1-1; D uncertain. In germline, CDR1 is LGHNA, CDR2 YNFKEQ. CDR3 length: 15 residues. V lost 0 bases, J lost 1 base, and 9 bases lay in between. CDR3 coding DNA: TGTGCCAGCAGCCAAGATGCGGGAGAGAACACTGAAGCTTTCTTT. This encodes CASSQDAGENTEAFF.

The chain carries TRBV29-1 and TRBJ2-5; 7 nucleotides line up with TRBD2. J lost 4 bases, V lost 5 bases, and 7 bases had no gene match. The CDR3 has 13 residues. Germline V gene lookup returns CDR1 SQVTM and CDR2 ANQGSEA. The CDR3 reads CSVSGTGGETQYF. The DNA of the CDR3 is TGCAGCGTTTCAGGAACGGGGGGAGAGACCCAGTACTTC. Supplemented by reference TRBV29-1 and TRBJ2-5, the full variable domain reads SAVISQKPSRDICQRGTSLTIQCQVDSQVTMMFWYRQQPGQSLTLIATANQGSEATYESGFVIDKFPISRPNLTFSTLTVSNMSPEDSSIYLCSVSGTGGETQYFGPGTRLLVL.

The chain is built from TRBV2 and TRBJ1-5; maybe TRBD1 (6 bases). This CDR3 region has 14 residues. The germline V gene has CDR1 SNHLY and CDR2 FYNNEI. The germline V and J ends were trimmed by 6 bases and 2 bases, with 11 bases remaining between them. The CDR3 is CASSLGGGNQPQHF. CDR3 sequence (DNA): TGTGCCAGCAGCTTGGGGGGCGGCAATCAGCCCCAGCATTTT.

The rearrangement uses TRBV5-1 and TRBJ1-3; TRBD1 matches 8 bases. The CDR3 totals 17 residues. Germline CDR1 reads SGHRS; CDR2 reads YFSETQ. J was trimmed by 4 bases and V by 2 bases; bases with no gene match: 11. CDR3 nucleotides: TGCGCCAGCAGCTTAGACTTGGGCCAGGGGGCCGGAAACACCATATATTTT. This gives the protein CASSLDLGQGAGNTIYF.

The rearrangement links TRBV18 to TRBJ2-3; D is perhaps TRBD1 (5 bases). The V end was cut by 3 bases, the J end by 2 bases, with 9 bases between. Looked up from germline, CDR1 is KGHSH and CDR2 is LQKENI. The CDR3 is made up of 14 amino acids. The CDR3 DNA reads as TGTGCCAGCTCACCGATGGGGCACACAGATACGCAGTATTTT. Residues: CASSPMGHTDTQYF.

The chain is built from TRBV10-3 and TRBJ2-2; 9 bases align to TRBD2. CDR3 length equals 14 residues. Germline CDR1 reads ENHRY; CDR2 reads SYGVKD. J gave up 1 base and V 8 bases, and 2 bases lay outside the gene matches. The CDR3 loop is CAILAGRNTGELFF. As DNA, the CDR3 is TGTGCCATCCTAGCGGGAAGGAACACCGGGGAGCTGTTTTTT.

The chain uses TRBV28 and TRBJ1-5; 7 nucleotides agree with TRBD1. In germline, CDR1 is MDHEN, CDR2 SYDVKM. The CDR3 contains 15 residues. J lost 2 bases, V lost 5 bases, and 6 bases had no gene match. In nucleotides, the CDR3 is TGTGCCAGCAGTGGGGAGGGGACAGGCAATCAGCCCCAGCATTTT. As protein: CASSGEGTGNQPQHF.

This clone has a handful of counts. This chain joins TRBV28 and TRBJ2-7, with TRBD2 matching over 9 bases. The CDR3 is 20 residues long. Germline CDR1 reads MDHEN; CDR2 reads SYDVKM. V shed 6 bases and J 3 bases; nucleotides not matched to a gene: 24. The DNA of the CDR3 is TGTGCCAGCAGATCCATTGACCGGAGCGGGGGGTCCTACGGGTACTACGAGCAGTACTTC. The encoded protein is CASRSIDRSGGSYGYYEQYF.

This clone was observed once. The V and J genes are TRBV27 and TRBJ1-6, with a weak D call TRBD1 (5 bases). Germline CDR1 and CDR2: MNHEY and SMNVEV (reference sequence). Deletions cut 5 bases from V and 2 bases from J, with 13 bases between. The CDR3 totals 16 residues. The CDR3 region has the DNA TGTGCCAGCAGTCCCCCCGTAGGGGCCTATAATTCACCCCTCCACTTT. It codes for CASSPPVGAYNSPLHF.

This clone has only one observation. The V call is TRBV29-1, the J call TRBJ2-3, with 8 bases aligning to TRBD2. CDR3 length equals 14 residues. V trimming: 5 bases; J trimming: 2 bases; junction bases outside the gene matches: 6. Germline V gives CDR1 SQVTM, CDR2 ANQGSEA. CDR3 coding DNA: TGCAGCGTTCGACTAGCGTATTCCACAGATACGCAGTATTTT. Protein product: CSVRLAYSTDTQYF.

This chain connects TRBV10-3 to TRBJ1-5; 8 bases match TRBD1. CDR1 and CDR2 from the germline V gene are ENHRY and SYGVKD. CDR3 length equals 15 residues. J gave up 5 bases and V 2 bases, and 5 bases lay outside the gene matches. The CDR3 spells CAISEGQGGDQPQHF. The DNA for the CDR3 is TGTGCCATCAGTGAGGGACAGGGAGGGGATCAGCCCCAGCATTTT.

The chain joins TRBV20-1 to TRBJ2-5; no firm D call. This CDR3 contains 14 residues. Per the germline V gene, CDR1 is DFQATT and CDR2 is SNEGSKA (reference sequence). Deletions cut 3 bases from V and 2 bases from J, with 13 bases between. CDR3 region: CSASIVLTQETQYF. The CDR3 nucleotides are TGCAGTGCTAGTATAGTACTGACGCAAGAGACCCAGTACTTC.

DNA of the CDR3: TGTGCCAGCAGTGAAATGGCAGGGGGGACTAATGAAAAACTGTTTTTT. Amino acid sequence: CASSEMAGGTNEKLFF. V gene TRBV2 combines with J gene TRBJ1-4; 7 nucleotides line up with TRBD1. The CDR3 has 16 amino acids. CDR1 and CDR2 from the germline V gene are SNHLY and FYNNEI. The ends lost 2 bases at V and 2 bases at J; junction bases unmatched: 5.

The V gene is TRBV5-6, the J gene TRBJ1-4; a weak D match, TRBD1 (5 bases). Germline CDR1 is SGHDT and CDR2 is YYEEEE. This CDR3 region has 16 residues. V was pared by 0 bases and J by 6 bases, with 15 bases between. The CDR3: CASSLVNSMGHEKLFF. For the CDR3, the DNA is TGTGCCAGCAGCTTGGTCAACTCCATGGGACATGAAAAACTGTTTTTT.

The J gene is TRBJ1-4, the V gene TRBV12-3 or TRBV12-4; no firm D call. The V end was cut by 1 base, the J end by 5 bases, with 5 bases between. The CDR3 sequence is 13 residues long. The CDR3 spells CASSLVGNEKLFF. The CDR3 DNA is TGTGCCAGCAGTTTAGTTGGAAATGAAAAACTGTTTTTT.

V and J are TRBV20-1 and TRBJ2-3; weak D call: TRBD2 (5 bases). Germline V gene data show CDR1 as DFQATT and CDR2 as SNEGSKA (reference sequence). This CDR3 comprises 13 residues. The CDR3 here is CGTSPPYTDTQYF. The CDR3 nucleotides are TGCGGTACTAGTCCCCCCTACACAGATACGCAGTATTTT.

The rearrangement uses TRBV5-5 and TRBJ2-1; D is undetermined. The CDR3 has 15 residues. Trimming left V 4 bases short and J 0 bases short, with 11 bases between. The germline V gene has CDR1 SGHKS and CDR2 YYEKEE (reference sequence). The CDR3 here is CASSRLVGSYNEQFF. The CDR3 DNA reads as TGTGCCAGCAGCCGACTCGTGGGCTCCTACAATGAGCAGTTCTTC.

This clone was seen only a few times. The chain has TRBV5-1 and TRBJ2-1, with TRBD2 matching 9 bases. With V trimmed by 0 bases and J by 9 bases, 7 bases remained unmatched. CDR1 SGHRS and CDR2 YFSETQ come from the germline V gene. This CDR3 comprises 15 residues. CDR3 in amino acids: CASSLGAGGLSEQFF. CDR3 DNA: TGCGCCAGCAGCTTGGGAGCGGGGGGATTAAGTGAGCAGTTCTTC.

The rearrangement joins TRBV18 to TRBJ2-7; D gene ambiguous. The length of the CDR3 is 10 residues. The V end was cut by 6 bases, the J end by 5 bases, with 5 bases between. Germline loops: CDR1 KGHSH, CDR2 LQKENI. The CDR3 bases are TGTGCCAGCTCCCCGCACGAGCAGTACTTC. Its translation: CASSPHEQYF.

The V and J genes are TRBV2 and TRBJ1-3, with 7 bases lining up with TRBD1. Germline V gene sequence: CDR1 SNHLY, CDR2 FYNNEI. The J segment lost 9 bases and the V segment lost 5 bases, leaving 13 bases of the junction unmatched. CDR3 length: 15 amino acids. CDR3 loop: CASSSTTGWEATIYF. The CDR3, as DNA: TGTGCCAGCAGTTCGACGACAGGGTGGGAGGCCACCATATATTTT.

This sequence joins TRBV6-5 and TRBJ2-5; D call uncertain. Germline V CDR1 and CDR2: MNHEY, SVGAGI. The V end lost 7 bases, the J end lost 2 bases, and 8 bases lay between the germline ends. This CDR3 is built from 12 residues. CDR3 region: CASNRPQETQYF. CDR3 coding DNA: TGTGCCAGCAACCGGCCACAAGAGACCCAGTACTTC.

The genes are TRBV15 and TRBJ1-2; no reliable D call. CDR3 length: 15 residues. The V gene's germline CDR1 is LNHNV and CDR2 YYDKDF (reference sequence). Trimming shortened V by 6 bases and J by 8 bases, and 22 bases separated the two germline ends. The chain's CDR3 is CATRSGLDTGSGYTF. CDR3 nucleotides: TGTGCCACCAGATCTGGTTTAGACACCGGTTCGGGCTACACCTTC. Full variable domain (remainder filled in from reference TRBV15 and TRBJ1-2): DAMVIQNPRYQVTQFGKPVTLSCSQTLNHNVMYWYQQKSSQAPKLLFHYYDKDFNNEADTPDNFQSRRPNTSFCFLDIRSPGLGDTAMYLCATRSGLDTGSGYTFGSGTRLTVV.

The V call is TRBV18, the J call TRBJ1-5; 7 bases fit TRBD1. This CDR3 has 16 amino acids. Germline V gene lookup returns CDR1 KGHSH and CDR2 LQKENI. J was trimmed by 7 bases and V by 2 bases; bases with no gene match: 11. The CDR3: CASSPNKGTAGQPQHF. CDR3 DNA sequence: TGTGCCAGCTCACCAAATAAAGGGACAGCCGGGCAGCCCCAGCATTTT.

The chain employs TRBV15 and TRBJ2-3; D is uncertain. Trimming pared 1 base from V and 3 bases from J, leaving 8 bases between. The CDR3 extends over 14 amino acids. CDR1 is LNHNV, CDR2 YYDKDF, per germline (reference sequence). The CDR3 sequence is CATSRGSTTDTQYF. CDR3 in DNA: TGTGCCACCAGCAGAGGGTCGACAACAGATACGCAGTATTTT.